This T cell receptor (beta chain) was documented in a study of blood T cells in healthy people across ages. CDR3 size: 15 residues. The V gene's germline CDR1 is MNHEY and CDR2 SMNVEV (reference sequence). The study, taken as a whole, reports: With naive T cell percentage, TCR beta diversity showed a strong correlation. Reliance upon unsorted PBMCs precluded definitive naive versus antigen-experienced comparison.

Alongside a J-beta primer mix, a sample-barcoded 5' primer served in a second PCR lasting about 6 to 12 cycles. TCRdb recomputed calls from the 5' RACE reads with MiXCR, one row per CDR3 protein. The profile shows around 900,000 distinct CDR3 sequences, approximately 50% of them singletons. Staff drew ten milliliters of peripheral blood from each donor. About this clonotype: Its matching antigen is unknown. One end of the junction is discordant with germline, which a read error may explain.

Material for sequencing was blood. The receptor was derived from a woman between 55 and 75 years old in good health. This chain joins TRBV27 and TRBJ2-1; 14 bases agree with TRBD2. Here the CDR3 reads CASSFGTSGGNERFF. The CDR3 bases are TGTGCCAGCAGTTTCGGGACTAGCGGGGGCAATGAGCGGTTCTTC.